This TCR beta chain originates from a study of beta chain features in type 1 diabetes. The study, taken as a whole, reports: Moderate but significant shortening of TCRB CDR3s was recorded in all four CD4+ subsets from Type 1 diabetes patients. Insertion counts at VDJ junctions were lower in type 1 diabetes patients, who also showed more deletions there.

Trimming pared 3 bases from V and 11 bases from J, leaving 14 bases between. This CDR3 has 14 amino acids. Germline values: CDR1 MDHEN, CDR2 SYDVKM. This clone was recorded a few times. Its antigen is undetermined. The isolated RNA, all of it, was reverse transcribed, so expressed TCRB transcripts were what got sequenced. Using immunoSEQ multiplex PCR, the repertoire was profiled, and TCRdb retains in-frame clones only, with some absent. Of 500,000 to 650,000 clones in the sample, 9.5% to 15% were seen once. The single heparinised draw taken from each donor contained roughly 100 mL of blood on average. By way of CD45RO/CCR7/CD25/CD127/CD95/CD27, the CD4+ regulatory, stem cell-like memory, central memory and naive cells were sorted. Purity of each sorted population was above 95%.

The rearrangement joins TRBV28 to TRBJ1-6, with a weak D call TRBD1 (6 bases). The sequence was obtained from a man aged 25 to 45 with type 1 diabetes. Sequences were obtained from naive CD4+ T cells from blood. This CDR3 is CASSFSLGGTPLHF. CDR3 nucleotide sequence: TGTGCCAGCAGTTTTAGTCTAGGGGGGACACCCCTCCACTTT.